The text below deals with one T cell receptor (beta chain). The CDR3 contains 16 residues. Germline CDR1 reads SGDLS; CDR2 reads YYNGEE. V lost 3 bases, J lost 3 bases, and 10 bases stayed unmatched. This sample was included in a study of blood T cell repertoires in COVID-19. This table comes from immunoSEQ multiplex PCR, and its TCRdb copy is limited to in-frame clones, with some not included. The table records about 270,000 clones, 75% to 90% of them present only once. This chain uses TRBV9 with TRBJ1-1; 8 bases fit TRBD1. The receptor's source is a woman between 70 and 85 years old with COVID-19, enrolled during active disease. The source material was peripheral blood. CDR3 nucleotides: TGTGCCAGCAGCGCCGACAGGGGACGGTTCGACACTGAAGCTTTCTTT. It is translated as CASSADRGRFDTEAFF.